The sample holds a few counts of the clone carrying this TCR beta chain. This sample was taken from a study of T-cell reconstitution after alpha-beta-depleted transplantation in children. Germline V gene sequence: CDR1 MNHNS, CDR2 SASEGT. V was shortened by 5 bases and J by 8 bases, with 15 bases between the two germline ends. There are 13 residues in the CDR3. Preparing the TCRbeta library involved the use of unique molecular identifiers. One entry per CDR3 protein results from TCRdb running MiXCR on the PCR reads. The sample shows around 480,000 distinct CDR3 sequences, roughly 33% of them seen only once.

Material: PBMCs from the stem cell graft donor, obtained from the stem cell graft. The gene calls are TRBV6-1 and TRBJ1-2; D gene ambiguous. This clonotype originated in a human donor who donated a stem cell graft to a child with aplastic anemia. The CDR3 reads CASSPLDWGGYTF. Written as DNA, the CDR3 is TGTGCCAGCAGTCCTCTCGACTGGGGAGGCTACACCTTC.